This T cell receptor (beta chain) appears in the sequencing data of a study of T-cell memory formation after mild COVID-19. Looking at the study overall: Largely donor-specific TCR clusters were found. Study conclusions and caveats: CD4+ contracting clones were found mainly in CM and EM, and CD8+ ones in EMRA.

The CDR3 has 14 amino acids. V lost 5 bases, J lost 8 bases, and 18 bases lay in between. TCRdb used MiXCR to reprocess the 5' RACE reads, holding one entry per CDR3 protein. The table lists 300,000 to 400,000 distinct CDR3 sequences, approximately 15% of them singletons. Points on this clonotype: The antigen is not known.

The V call is TRBV12-3 or TRBV12-4, the J call TRBJ1-2, with unresolved D. The clonotype was recovered from a man between 18 and 35 years old who had mild COVID-19 (a few samples of this study predate the infection). Cell type and time point are not known. Sequenced input: PBMCs or a T cell subset sorted from them (not recorded which). CDR3 residues: CASSGPSRRGGYTF. The CDR3 DNA is TGTGCCAGCAGTGGTCCTAGCAGGCGCGGCGGCTACACCTTC.